These 10 T cell receptor beta chains share one sample of origin, sequenced in a study of blood T cell repertoires in COVID-19. The table came from immunoSEQ multiplex PCR; TCRdb's copy has only in-frame clones and leaves some out. The table records more than 250,000 clones, 85% of them present only once. Input material: peripheral blood. All receptors come from a man in his fifties or sixties with active or convalescent COVID-19.

The V gene is TRBV7-8, the J gene TRBJ2-1; 7 nucleotides match TRBD1. This CDR3 comprises 16 residues. Germline lookup yields CDR1 SGHVS and CDR2 FQNEAQ. J lost 0 bases, V lost 5 bases, and 7 bases had no gene match. The CDR3 nucleotides are TGTGCCAGCAGCCCCATGGACAGGAGCTCCTACAATGAGCAGTTCTTC. Encoded protein: CASSPMDRSSYNEQFF.

The CDR3 DNA reads as TGTGCCAGCAGCGCGGCCCCCGGGACAGGGCGCACAGATACGCAGTATTTT. It translates to CASSAAPGTGRTDTQYF. The chain joins TRBV7-3 to TRBJ2-3; 9 nucleotides agree with TRBD1. Trimming removed 5 bases from V and 1 base from J; junction bases left unmatched: 10. This CDR3 region has 17 residues. Per germline, CDR1 SGHTA and CDR2 FQGTGA.

The chain is built from TRBV5-6 and TRBJ2-3; D is undetermined. From germline, CDR1 is SGHDT and CDR2 YYEEEE. The CDR3 is 11 amino acids. V lost 2 bases to trimming and J lost 5 bases, with 3 bases between them. This chain's CDR3 is CASSFVDTQYF. The CDR3 bases are TGTGCCAGCAGCTTCGTAGATACGCAGTATTTT. The complete variable domain, with remaining parts taken from reference TRBV5-6 and TRBJ2-3, reads DAGVTQSPTHLIKTRGQQVTLRCSPKSGHDTVSWYQQALGQGPQFIFQYYEEEERQRGNFPDRFSGHQFPNYSSELNVNALLLGDSALYLCASSFVDTQYFGPGTRLTVL.

The V call is TRBV30, the J call TRBJ1-2, with D possibly TRBD1 on 5 matching bases. The ends were cut back, 1 base at V and 4 bases at J, with 13 bases in the middle. This CDR3 is 14 amino acids long. Germline CDR1 and CDR2: GTSNPN and SVGIG (reference sequence). This chain's CDR3 is CAWSGQWNFYGYTF. In nucleotides, the CDR3 is TGTGCCTGGAGTGGACAGTGGAACTTCTATGGCTACACCTTC.

This clone has just one count. The rearrangement joins TRBV7-2 to TRBJ2-7; 8 nucleotides align to TRBD1. The V gene end was trimmed by 3 bases and the J gene end by 6 bases; junction bases not matched to a gene: 7. The CDR3 spans 14 residues. Germline V lookup: CDR1 SGHTA, CDR2 FQGNSA. In DNA, the CDR3 is TGTGCCAGCAGCTTCGACAGGGGCTCTCTCGAGCAGTACTTC. It encodes CASSFDRGSLEQYF.

This rearrangement joins TRBV7-3 to TRBJ2-2, with TRBD2 matching over 8 bases. Germline CDR1 reads SGHTA; CDR2 reads FQGTGA. CDR3 length: 15 amino acids. J was trimmed by 4 bases and V by 5 bases; bases with no gene match: 6. This CDR3 reads CASSRSGRGTGELFF. The CDR3 bases are TGTGCCAGCAGCCGGAGCGGGAGAGGCACCGGGGAGCTGTTTTTT.

The chain links TRBV27 to TRBJ2-1; D is undetermined. Germline V gene data show CDR1 as MNHEY and CDR2 as SMNVEV (reference sequence). This CDR3 spans 13 amino acids. Trimming cost V 4 bases and J 5 bases, with 9 bases left between them. The CDR3 region is CASSSRPDNEQFF. For the CDR3, the DNA is TGTGCCAGCAGTTCCCGTCCAGACAATGAGCAGTTCTTC.

This clone was seen only once. CDR3 nucleotide sequence: TGTGCCAGCAGACCCCGGGTAGCGGCTACCTACGAGCAGTACTTC. The encoded protein is CASRPRVAATYEQYF. V gene TRBV6-5 combines with J gene TRBJ2-7, with D possibly TRBD2 on 6 matching bases. V shed 6 bases and J shed 2 bases, with 17 bases lying between them. The CDR3 totals 15 residues. Germline-derived CDR1 and CDR2 are MNHEY and SVGAGI.

This chain uses TRBV19 with TRBJ1-2; 11 nucleotides align to TRBD1. The CDR3 is 15 amino acids. The trim removed 4 bases at V and 4 bases at J, leaving 5 bases unmatched. Germline loops: CDR1 LNHDA, CDR2 SQIVND (reference sequence). Written as DNA, the CDR3 is TGTGCCAGTAGTACCCGGACAGGGGGCTTCTATGGCTACACCTTC. Protein sequence: CASSTRTGGFYGYTF.

The chain is built from TRBV6-1 and TRBJ2-7, with D possibly matching TRBD2 (6 bases). The V end lost 1 base, the J end lost 1 base, and 11 bases lay between the germline ends. CDR3 length: 15 amino acids. Germline V gene lookup returns CDR1 MNHNS and CDR2 SASEGT. The chain's CDR3 is CASSEGIAESYEQYF. CDR3 coding DNA: TGTGCCAGCAGTGAAGGAATAGCGGAATCCTACGAGCAGTACTTC.